This T cell receptor beta chain stems from a study of T cells after yellow fever vaccination. Findings of the study overall: Most primary-vaccination clones reappeared after the booster (approximately 97% CD4, 75% to 90% CD8).

This CDR3 is built from 15 residues. With 5 bases removed from V and 2 bases from J, the gap between germline ends came to 13 bases. Germline lookup yields CDR1 LNHDA and CDR2 SQIVND (reference sequence). TCRdb re-called the 5' RACE reads with MiXCR, one entry per CDR3 protein. The repertoire holds 450,000 to 650,000 distinct CDR3 sequences, with roughly 13% as singletons. Details on this clonotype: The antigen remains unidentified.

The chain employs TRBV19 and TRBJ2-1; D gene unclear. This sample comprised PBMCs, obtained on the day of the yellow fever booster vaccination. The source of this sequence is a man aged 25-40 years who received the YFV17D yellow fever vaccine. The chain's CDR3 is CASSLWTNTYNEQFF. The CDR3 bases are TGTGCCAGTAGTCTCTGGACCAACACCTACAATGAGCAGTTCTTC.